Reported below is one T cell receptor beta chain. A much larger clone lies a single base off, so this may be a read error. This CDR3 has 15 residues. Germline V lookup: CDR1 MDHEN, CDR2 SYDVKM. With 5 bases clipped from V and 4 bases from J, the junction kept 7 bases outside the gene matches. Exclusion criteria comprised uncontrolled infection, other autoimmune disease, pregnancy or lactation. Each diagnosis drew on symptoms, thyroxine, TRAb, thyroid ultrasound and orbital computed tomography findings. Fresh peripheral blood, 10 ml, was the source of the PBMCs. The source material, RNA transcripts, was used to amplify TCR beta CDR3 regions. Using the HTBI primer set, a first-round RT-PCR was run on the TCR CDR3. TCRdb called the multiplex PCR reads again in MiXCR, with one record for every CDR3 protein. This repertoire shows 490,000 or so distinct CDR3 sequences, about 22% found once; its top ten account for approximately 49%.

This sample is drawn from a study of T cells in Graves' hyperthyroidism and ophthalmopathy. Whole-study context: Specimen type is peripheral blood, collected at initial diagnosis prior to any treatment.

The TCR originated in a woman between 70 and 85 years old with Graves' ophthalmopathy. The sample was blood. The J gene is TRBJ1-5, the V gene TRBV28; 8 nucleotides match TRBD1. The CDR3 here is CASSDPTGDNQPQHF. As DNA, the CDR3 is TGTGCCAGCAGTGACCCGACAGGGGATAATCAGCCCCAGCATTTT.